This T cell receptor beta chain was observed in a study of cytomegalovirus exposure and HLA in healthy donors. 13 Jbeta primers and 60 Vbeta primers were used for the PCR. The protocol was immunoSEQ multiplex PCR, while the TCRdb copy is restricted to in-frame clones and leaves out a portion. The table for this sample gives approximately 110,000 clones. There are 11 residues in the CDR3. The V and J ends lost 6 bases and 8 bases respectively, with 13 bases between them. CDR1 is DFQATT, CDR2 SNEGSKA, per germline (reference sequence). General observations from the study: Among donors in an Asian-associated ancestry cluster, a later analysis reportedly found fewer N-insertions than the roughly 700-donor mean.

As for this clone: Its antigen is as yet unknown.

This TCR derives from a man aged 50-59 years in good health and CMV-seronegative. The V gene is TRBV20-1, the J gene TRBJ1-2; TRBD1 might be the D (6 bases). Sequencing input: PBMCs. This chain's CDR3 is CSATDRVGYTF. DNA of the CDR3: TGCAGTGCAACGGACAGAGTCGGCTACACCTTC.